This TCR beta chain was identified in a study of blood T cell repertoires in COVID-19. Study details: Spain, Italy and the United States supplied samples that represented acute and convalescent COVID-19. PBMCs, B-cell-depleted T cells, or T cells provided the cDNA or gDNA that made up the material.

In the study's own analysis: For nucleated cells, counts were estimated from reference gene primer amplification. Data came from immunoSEQ multiplex PCR; TCRdb stores just in-frame clones and leaves some out. V, J and clone size are taken as reported in that table, and D and trimming were inferred from the DNA itself. The repertoire holds 150,000 to 190,000 clones, with approximately 73% as singletons. The V gene's germline CDR1 is MNHEY and CDR2 SMNVEV (reference sequence). The CDR3 consists of 14 residues. The J segment lost 8 bases and the V segment lost 5 bases, leaving 10 bases of the junction unmatched.

The rearrangement links TRBV27 to TRBJ1-2; 8 nucleotides align to TRBD1. The sample taken for sequencing was peripheral blood. The TCR comes from an elderly woman with acute or convalescent COVID-19. In DNA, the CDR3 is TGTGCCAGCAGTGGCCCGGGACAGGTGGGGGGCTACACCTTC. This gives the protein CASSGPGQVGGYTF.